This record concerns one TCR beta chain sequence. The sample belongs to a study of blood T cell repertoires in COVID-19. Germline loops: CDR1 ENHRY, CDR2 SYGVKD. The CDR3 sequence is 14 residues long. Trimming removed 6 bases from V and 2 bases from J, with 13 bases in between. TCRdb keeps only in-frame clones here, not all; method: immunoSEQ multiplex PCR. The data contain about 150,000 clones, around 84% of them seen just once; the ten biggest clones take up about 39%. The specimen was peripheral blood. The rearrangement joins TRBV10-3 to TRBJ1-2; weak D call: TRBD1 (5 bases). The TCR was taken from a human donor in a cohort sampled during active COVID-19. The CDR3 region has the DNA TGTGCCATCAGGCCAATTGACAGAAACTATGGCTACACCTTC. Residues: CAIRPIDRNYGYTF.